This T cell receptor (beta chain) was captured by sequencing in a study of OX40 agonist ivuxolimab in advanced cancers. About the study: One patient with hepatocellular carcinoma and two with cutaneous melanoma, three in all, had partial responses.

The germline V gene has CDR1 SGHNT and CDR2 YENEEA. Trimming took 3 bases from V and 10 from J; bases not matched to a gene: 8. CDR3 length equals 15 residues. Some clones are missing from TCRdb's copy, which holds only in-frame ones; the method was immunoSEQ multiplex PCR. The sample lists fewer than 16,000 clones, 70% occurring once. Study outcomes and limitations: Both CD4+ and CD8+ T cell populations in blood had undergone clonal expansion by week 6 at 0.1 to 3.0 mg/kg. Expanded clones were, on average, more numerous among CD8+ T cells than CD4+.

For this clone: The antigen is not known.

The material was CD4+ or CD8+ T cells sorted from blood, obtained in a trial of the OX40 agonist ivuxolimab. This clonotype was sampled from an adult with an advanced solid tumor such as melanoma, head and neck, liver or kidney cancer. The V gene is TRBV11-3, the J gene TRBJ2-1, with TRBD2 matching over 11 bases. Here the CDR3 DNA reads TGTGCCAGCAGCTTCTTAGCGGGAGGGCCCGAGGAGCAGTTCTTC. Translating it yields CASSFLAGGPEEQFF.